This T cell receptor beta chain was sequenced in a study of T cell repertoires in cytomegalovirus infection (dated by TCRdb to the late 2010s). Regarding the research as a whole: Because public TCR beta signatures pointed to carriage of CMV infection together with the matching HLA type, the HLA type of each donor mattered for the analysis.

This clonotype was counted many times. The antigen it recognizes is unknown. Base qualities are missing; no much larger clone stands one base away. This sample was sequenced with an Illumina HiSeq 1500. The raw public reads went through TCRdb reprocessing: fastp at Q25, MiXCR clone calling, in-frame beta chains kept. Identical CDR3 proteins give one entry, which carries the most common genes and DNA. The sample has approximately 500,000 distinct CDR3 sequences on record, approximately 15% of them singletons. The top ten clones comprise approximately 24% of the sample. The paper as a whole reports these results and caveats: Carriers of CMV infection plus the relevant HLA type were discriminated by the cumulative frequency of public TCR beta family members in the study cohort and in an independent roughly 340-donor cohort. The ex vivo response was dominated by HLA-C-restricted CMV-specific TCR beta clonotypes, and the single most frequent clonotype in two of eight donors was supplied by these HLA-C-restricted clonotypes.

V and J lose 6 bases and 2 bases, and a span of 10 bases separates them. Reading from cysteine to phenylalanine, the CDR3 counts 14 amino acids. Only the CDR3 part of the read is kept: 42 bases, read in frame from the first base. CDR1 and CDR2 (MDHEN, SYDVKM) derive from the germline V gene. This receptor was obtained from a human donor in good health (CMV status not recorded). Some clones in this sample may be carry-over from other donors' samples. The sample consisted of CD8+ T cells from PBMCs. This chain is built from TRBV28 and TRBJ2-2, with no confidently assigned D gene. The CDR3 region has the sequence CASSLGANTGELFF. The sequence in DNA is TGTGCCAGCAGCTTGGGTGCAAACACCGGGGAGCTGTTTTTT.